This entry features one TCR beta chain sequence. Sequenced by immunoSEQ multiplex PCR; TCRdb stores in-frame clones only, minus some. The sample contains 100,000 to 150,000 clones, about nine tenths of which appear only once. CDR1 is KGHSH and CDR2 is LQKENI in the germline V gene. V was shortened by 5 bases and J by 0 bases, with 7 bases between the two germline ends. The length of the CDR3 is 13 residues. The data derive from a study of blood T cell repertoires in COVID-19. The clonotype originates from a man between 50 and 59 years old with acute or convalescent COVID-19. The genes are TRBV18 and TRBJ1-2; TRBD1 is a possible D gene (5 bases). Material: peripheral blood. The CDR3 loop is CASSETANYGYTF. CDR3 DNA sequence: TGTGCCAGCTCAGAGACAGCTAACTATGGCTACACCTTC.